The T cell receptor (beta chain) described here comes from a study of glioma-infiltrating T cells. This clonotype was found many times. TCR alpha and beta CDR3 regions were amplified from RNA using iRepertoire nested multiplex PCR. TCRdb itself ran the multiplex PCR reads through MiXCR, one entry per CDR3 protein. The repertoire includes approximately 120,000 distinct CDR3 sequences, 20% to 25% of them detected once, and about a third sits in the top ten. The CDR3 sequence is 15 residues long. From germline, CDR1 is MDHEN and CDR2 SYDVKM. V was pared by 5 bases and J by 0 bases, with 11 bases between.

The specimen sequenced was glioma tissue, nonneoplastic brain tissue, or PBMCs (not recorded which). The J gene is TRBJ1-3, the V gene TRBV28; no clear D gene. This sequence originates from a human donor with low-grade glioma or glioblastoma, undergoing nonglioma brain surgery, or in good health (not recorded which). The CDR3 bases are TGTGCCAGCAGTGGGTTTATTTCCTCTGGAAACACCATATATTTT. This translates into CASSGFISSGNTIYF.